This paragraph covers one T cell receptor beta chain sequence. Its target antigen remains unknown. No base-level quality is on record; no much larger clone is a single base apart. This sample is drawn from a study of Ad26.COV2.S vaccination and SARS-CoV-2 variants (dated by TCRdb to the early 2020s). With respect to the entire study: Donors in the vaccine arm were drawn from COV1001, a phase I-IIa trial of Ad26.COV2.S in healthy adults that was multicentre, randomized, double-blind and placebo-controlled. TCRbeta repertoire sequencing served as the tool for gauging how specific and how broad the SARS-CoV-2-reactive T cell receptors were following Ad26.COV2.S vaccination. Ad26.COV2.S was given intramuscularly at 5x10^10 or 1x10^11 viral particles, as a single shot or as two shots 56 days apart. The TCR-sequenced set comprised about 32 samples: about 19 Ad26.COV2.S vaccine recipients, 5 placebo recipients and 8 SARS-CoV-2 convalescent individuals. Trial participants were randomized into five groups of five: low-dose or high-dose Ad26.COV2.S given once or twice, or placebo on both occasions. Blinding of investigators to trial group allocation was maintained during experiments and outcome assessment.

V is cut back by 6 bases and J by 4 bases, with 6 bases in the junction unmatched. CDR1 is given as LNHDA and CDR2 as SQIVND, both from the germline V gene (reference sequence). CDR3 length: 15 amino acids, cysteine to phenylalanine. The retained sequence is limited to the CDR3, 45 bases, with the frame set at the first base. TCRbeta CDR3 regions were sequenced with the immunoSEQ Assay. After extraction, genomic DNA underwent amplification by bias-controlled multiplex PCR, followed by high-throughput sequencing. The authors processed their data as follows. Collapsing and filtering of sequences were performed to quantify the absolute abundance of each unique TCRbeta CDR3 region. Usable DNA was measured by amplifying reference genes present in all nucleated cells, and TCRbeta template counts were normalized to that usable DNA to estimate T cell fraction. Repertoire TCRs were annotated as SARS-CoV-2-specific when V gene, CDR3 amino acid sequence and J gene were exactly matched to a known reactive TCR set. MIRA supplied the reference SARS-CoV-2 TCR set, which was filtered for enrichment in COVID-19-positive ImmuneCODE repertoires so that public or cross-reactive TCRs were removed. Using the MIRA antigens, annotated TCRs were further analysed by specific ORF or by position within an ORF. Depth was the summed frequency of annotated unique rearrangements, while breadth was defined as annotated unique rearrangements over total unique productive rearrangements. Two-sided Wilcoxon rank-sum tests were applied when comparing TCR breadth between groups. Here the immuneACCESS table is served through TCRdb, limited to in-frame sequences with V and J called. Missing clones are a known gap in these copies; in checked studies unresolved V genes cover under half, and the rest lacks a known reason. V, J and clone size are taken as reported in that table, and D and trimming were inferred from the DNA itself. This sample has approximately 410,000 clones in its table, and roughly 90% of those were observed once. The biggest ten clones account for 3.6% of the sample.

The study at large found these results: Substantial breadth of spike-specific CD8+ and CD4+ T cell responses was reported after vaccination. The study lacked the statistical power to compare responses across vaccine doses or regimens. Comparable non-spike TCR breadth was observed between vaccine and placebo recipients, consistent with only spike being contained in the vaccine. The authors noted that the TCR breadth and depth analyses may have underestimated total T cell responses. Spike-specific TCR breadth was higher in Ad26.COV2.S recipients than in placebo recipients (P = 0.0014).

Taken with the paper, the label for treatment or condition translates to: 19 received Ad26.COV2.S at low or high dose, single or two shots; roughly five received placebo; per-sample allocation not given. Repertoires of vaccine and placebo recipients were sequenced from samples taken on day 63 after the first injection. Cohort 1b enrolled fewer than 30 adults aged 18-55 years at a single site in Boston, USA, between 29 July and 7 August 2020. As a vaccine, Ad26.COV2.S was a replication-incompetent adenovirus type 26 vector that expressed a prefusion-stabilized SARS-CoV-2 spike protein derived from the original Wuhan strain.

The source is a person aged 18-60 years who received the Ad26.COV2.S COVID-19 vaccine or a placebo. This sequence uses TRBV19 and TRBJ2-1; 10 bases in between match TRBD1. The specimen comprised peripheral blood, sampled in a trial of Ad26.COV2.S vaccine versus placebo. The sequenced DNA is TGTGCCAGTAGGGGGACAGGGGAATGGTACAATGAGCAGTTCTTC. Its protein product is CASRGTGEWYNEQFF.